What follows is one T cell receptor (beta chain) and its context. TCRdb keeps only in-frame clones here, not all; method: immunoSEQ multiplex PCR. Found here are some 57,000 clones, roughly 94% of them singletons; the top ten hold roughly 2.3%. The length of the CDR3 is 14 residues. V lost 4 bases to trimming and J lost 7 bases, with 17 bases between them. Looked up from germline, CDR1 is SGHNT and CDR2 is YYREEE (reference sequence). The sample comes from a study of control samples from healthy donors and cancer patients. Sequenced sample: blood. The receptor's source is a man in his thirties or forties in good health. The rearrangement uses TRBV5-4 and TRBJ1-2, with D unresolved. The CDR3 is CASSQPGVGSGYTF. CDR3 in DNA: TGTGCCAGCAGCCAACCTGGGGTTGGCTCTGGCTACACCTTC.